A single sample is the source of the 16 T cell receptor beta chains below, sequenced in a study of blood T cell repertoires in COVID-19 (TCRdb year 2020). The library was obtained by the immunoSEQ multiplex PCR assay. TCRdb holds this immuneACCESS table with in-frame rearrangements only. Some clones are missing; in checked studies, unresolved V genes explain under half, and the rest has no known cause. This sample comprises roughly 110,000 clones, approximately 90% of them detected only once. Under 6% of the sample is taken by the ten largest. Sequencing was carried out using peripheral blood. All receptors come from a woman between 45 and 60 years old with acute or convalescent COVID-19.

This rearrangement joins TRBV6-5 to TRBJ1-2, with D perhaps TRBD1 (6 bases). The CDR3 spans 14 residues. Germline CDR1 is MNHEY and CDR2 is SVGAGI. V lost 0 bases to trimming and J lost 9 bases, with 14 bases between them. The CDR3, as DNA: TGTGCCAGCAGTTACTCGCAACAGGGTCCTCGCTACACCTTC. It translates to CASSYSQQGPRYTF.

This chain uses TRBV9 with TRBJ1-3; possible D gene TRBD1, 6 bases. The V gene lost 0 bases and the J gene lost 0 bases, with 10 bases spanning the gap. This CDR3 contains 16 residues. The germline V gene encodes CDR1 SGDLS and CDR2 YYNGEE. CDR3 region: CASSVEGGVSGNTIYF. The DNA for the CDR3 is TGTGCCAGCAGCGTAGAAGGGGGGGTCTCTGGAAACACCATATATTTT.

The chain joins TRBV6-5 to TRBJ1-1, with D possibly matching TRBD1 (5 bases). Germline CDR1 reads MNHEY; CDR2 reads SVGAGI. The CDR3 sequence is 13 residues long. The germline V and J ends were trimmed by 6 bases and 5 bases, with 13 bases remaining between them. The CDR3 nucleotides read TGTGCCAGCAGCCGGACACGAGGAACTGAAGCTTTCTTT. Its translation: CASSRTRGTEAFF.

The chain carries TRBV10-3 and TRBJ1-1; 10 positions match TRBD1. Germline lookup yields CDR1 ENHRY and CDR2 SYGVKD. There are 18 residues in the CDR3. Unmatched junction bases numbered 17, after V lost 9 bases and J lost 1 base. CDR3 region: CAITPSMGQGRRNTEAFF. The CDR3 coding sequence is TGTGCCATTACACCATCGATGGGACAGGGGCGACGGAACACTGAAGCTTTCTTT.

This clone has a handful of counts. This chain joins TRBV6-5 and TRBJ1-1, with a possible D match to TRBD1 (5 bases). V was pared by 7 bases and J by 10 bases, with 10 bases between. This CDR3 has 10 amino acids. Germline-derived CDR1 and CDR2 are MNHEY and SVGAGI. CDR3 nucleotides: TGTGCCAGCATCAGGGTCAGAGCTTTCTTT. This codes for CASIRVRAFF.

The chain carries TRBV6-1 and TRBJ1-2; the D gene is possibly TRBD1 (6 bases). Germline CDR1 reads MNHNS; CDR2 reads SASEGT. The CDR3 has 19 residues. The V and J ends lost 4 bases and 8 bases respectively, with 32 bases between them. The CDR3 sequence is CASSGTELRLILFLEGYTF. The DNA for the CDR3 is TGTGCCAGCAGTGGGACAGAATTACGCTTGATTCTCTTTCTGGAGGGCTACACCTTC.

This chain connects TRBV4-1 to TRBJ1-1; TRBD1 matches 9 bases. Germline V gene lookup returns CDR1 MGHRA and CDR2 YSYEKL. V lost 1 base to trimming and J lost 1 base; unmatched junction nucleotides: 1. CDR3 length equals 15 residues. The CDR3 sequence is CASSQADRGNTEAFF. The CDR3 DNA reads TGCGCCAGCAGCCAAGCGGACAGGGGGAACACTGAAGCTTTCTTT.

In nucleotides, the CDR3 is TGTGCCAGCAGCGCCCGACAGGGGGGTTACAATGAGCAGTTCTTC. Its protein product is CASSARQGGYNEQFF. The chain employs TRBV25-1 and TRBJ2-1, with 9 bases matching TRBD1. This CDR3 region has 15 residues. CDR1 and CDR2 (germline): MGHDK, SYGVNS. Trimming removed 6 bases from V and 4 bases from J; junction bases left unmatched: 7.

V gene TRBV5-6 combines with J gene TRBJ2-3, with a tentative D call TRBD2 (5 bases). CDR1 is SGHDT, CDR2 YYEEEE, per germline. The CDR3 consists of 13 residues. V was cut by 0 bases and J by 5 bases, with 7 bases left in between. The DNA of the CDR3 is TGTGCCAGCAGCTTGGGGGCGGGAGATACGCAGTATTTT. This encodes CASSLGAGDTQYF. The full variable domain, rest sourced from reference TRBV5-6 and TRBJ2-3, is DAGVTQSPTHLIKTRGQQVTLRCSPKSGHDTVSWYQQALGQGPQFIFQYYEEEERQRGNFPDRFSGHQFPNYSSELNVNALLLGDSALYLCASSLGAGDTQYFGPGTRLTVL.

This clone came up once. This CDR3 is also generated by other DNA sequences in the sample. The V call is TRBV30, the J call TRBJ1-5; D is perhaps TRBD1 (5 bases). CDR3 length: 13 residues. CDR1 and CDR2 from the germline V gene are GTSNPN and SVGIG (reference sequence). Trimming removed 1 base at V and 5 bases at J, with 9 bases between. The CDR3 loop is CAWSGTGDQPQHF. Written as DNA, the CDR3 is TGTGCCTGGAGTGGGACGGGGGATCAGCCCCAGCATTTT.

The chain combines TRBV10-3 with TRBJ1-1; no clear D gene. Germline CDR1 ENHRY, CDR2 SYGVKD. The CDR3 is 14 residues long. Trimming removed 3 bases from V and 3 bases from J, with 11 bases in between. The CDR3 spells CAISDRSEDTEAFF. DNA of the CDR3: TGTGCCATCAGTGACCGTTCTGAGGACACTGAAGCTTTCTTT.

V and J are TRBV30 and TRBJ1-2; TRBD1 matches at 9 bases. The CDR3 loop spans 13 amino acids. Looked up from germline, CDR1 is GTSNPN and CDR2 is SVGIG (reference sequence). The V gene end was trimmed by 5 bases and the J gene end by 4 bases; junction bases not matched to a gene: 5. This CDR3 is CAWGTGSLYGYTF. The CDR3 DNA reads TGTGCCTGGGGGACAGGGTCGCTCTATGGCTACACCTTC.

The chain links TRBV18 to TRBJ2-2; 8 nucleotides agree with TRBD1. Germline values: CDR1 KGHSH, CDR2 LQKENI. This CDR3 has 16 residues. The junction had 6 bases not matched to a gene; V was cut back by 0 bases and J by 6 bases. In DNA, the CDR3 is TGTGCCAGCTCACCACCTCTGACAGGGGATGCCGGGGAGCTGTTTTTT. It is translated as CASSPPLTGDAGELFF.

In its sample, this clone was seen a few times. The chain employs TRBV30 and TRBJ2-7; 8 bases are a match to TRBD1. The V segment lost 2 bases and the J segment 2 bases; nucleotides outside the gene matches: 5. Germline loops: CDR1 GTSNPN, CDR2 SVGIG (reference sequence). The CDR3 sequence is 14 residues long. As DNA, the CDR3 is TGTGCCTGGAGTCTCCAGGGGGCCCCCTACGAGCAGTACTTC. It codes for CAWSLQGAPYEQYF.

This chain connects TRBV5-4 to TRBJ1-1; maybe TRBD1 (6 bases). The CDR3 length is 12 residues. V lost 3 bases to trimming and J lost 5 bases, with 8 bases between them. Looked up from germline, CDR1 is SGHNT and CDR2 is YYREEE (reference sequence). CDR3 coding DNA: TGTGCCAGCAGCTCACAGGGAACTGAAGCTTTCTTT. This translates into CASSSQGTEAFF.

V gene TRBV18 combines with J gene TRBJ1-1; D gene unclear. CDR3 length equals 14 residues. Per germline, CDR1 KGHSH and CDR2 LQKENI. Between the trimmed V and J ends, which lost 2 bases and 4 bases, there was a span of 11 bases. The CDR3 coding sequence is TGTGCCAGCTCACCAGAGTTCACGGGCACTGAAGCTTTCTTT. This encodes CASSPEFTGTEAFF.